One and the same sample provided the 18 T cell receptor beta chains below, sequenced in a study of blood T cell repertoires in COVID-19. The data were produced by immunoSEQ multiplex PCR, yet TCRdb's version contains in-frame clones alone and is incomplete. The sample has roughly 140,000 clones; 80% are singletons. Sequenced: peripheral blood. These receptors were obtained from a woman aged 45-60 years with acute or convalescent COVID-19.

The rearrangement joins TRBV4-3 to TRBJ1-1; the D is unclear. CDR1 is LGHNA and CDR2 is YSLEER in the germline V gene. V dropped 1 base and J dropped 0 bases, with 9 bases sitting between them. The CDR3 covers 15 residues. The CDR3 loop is CASSQGRLMNTEAFF. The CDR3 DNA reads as TGCGCCAGCAGCCAAGGTCGTCTAATGAACACTGAAGCTTTCTTT.

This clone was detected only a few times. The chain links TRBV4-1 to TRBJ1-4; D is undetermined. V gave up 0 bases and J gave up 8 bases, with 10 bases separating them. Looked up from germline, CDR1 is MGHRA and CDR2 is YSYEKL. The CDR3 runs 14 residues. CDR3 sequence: CASSQDPGEEKLFF. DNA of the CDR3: TGCGCCAGCAGCCAAGATCCGGGAGAGGAAAAACTGTTTTTT.

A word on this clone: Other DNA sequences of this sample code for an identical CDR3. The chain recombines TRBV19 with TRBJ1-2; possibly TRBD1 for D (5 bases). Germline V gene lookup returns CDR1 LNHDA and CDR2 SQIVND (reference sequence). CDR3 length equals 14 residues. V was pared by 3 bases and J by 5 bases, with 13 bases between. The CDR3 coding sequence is TGTGCCAGTAGTATGGGGCAGGGTCCATATGGCTACACCTTC. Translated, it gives CASSMGQGPYGYTF.

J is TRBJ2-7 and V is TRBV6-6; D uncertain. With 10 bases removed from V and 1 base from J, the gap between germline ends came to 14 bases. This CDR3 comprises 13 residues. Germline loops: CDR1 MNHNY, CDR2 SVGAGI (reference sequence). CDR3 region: CATIMAGSYEQYF. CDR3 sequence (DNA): TGTGCCACGATAATGGCAGGATCCTACGAGCAGTACTTC.

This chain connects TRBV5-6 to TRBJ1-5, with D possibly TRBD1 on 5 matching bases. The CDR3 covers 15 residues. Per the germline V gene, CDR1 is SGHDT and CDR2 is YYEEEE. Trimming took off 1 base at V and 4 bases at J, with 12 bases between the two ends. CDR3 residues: CASSLYGGGNQPQHF. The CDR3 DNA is TGTGCCAGCAGCTTGTATGGGGGGGGGAATCAGCCCCAGCATTTT.

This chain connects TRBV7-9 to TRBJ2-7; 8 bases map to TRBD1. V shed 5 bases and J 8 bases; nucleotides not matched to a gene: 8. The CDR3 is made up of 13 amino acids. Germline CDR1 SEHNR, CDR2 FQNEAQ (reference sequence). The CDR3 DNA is TGTGCCAGCAGCCCAGGGACAGGCCCCCAGCAGTACTTC. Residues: CASSPGTGPQQYF.

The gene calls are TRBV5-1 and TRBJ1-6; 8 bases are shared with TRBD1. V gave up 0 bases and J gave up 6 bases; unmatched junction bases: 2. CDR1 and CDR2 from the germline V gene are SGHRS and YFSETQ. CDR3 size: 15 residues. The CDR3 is CASSLAGGSNSPLHF. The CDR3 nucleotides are TGCGCCAGCAGCTTGGCAGGGGGCAGTAATTCACCCCTCCACTTT.

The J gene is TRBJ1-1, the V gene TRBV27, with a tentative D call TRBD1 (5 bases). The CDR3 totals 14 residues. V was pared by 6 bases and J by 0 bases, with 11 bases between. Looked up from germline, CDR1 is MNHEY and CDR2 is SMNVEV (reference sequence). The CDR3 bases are TGTGCCAGCAGACAGGCTTTAATGAACACTGAAGCTTTCTTT. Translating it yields CASRQALMNTEAFF.

CDR3 coding DNA: TGCAGCGTTGCTAGGGGTGGATCTGGCGCTGAAGCTTTCTTT. Its protein is CSVARGGSGAEAFF. The chain is built from TRBV29-1 and TRBJ1-1, with D tentatively TRBD1 (5 bases). V was shortened by 4 bases and J by 6 bases, with 18 bases between the two germline ends. Germline values: CDR1 SQVTM, CDR2 ANQGSEA. The CDR3 has 14 amino acids.

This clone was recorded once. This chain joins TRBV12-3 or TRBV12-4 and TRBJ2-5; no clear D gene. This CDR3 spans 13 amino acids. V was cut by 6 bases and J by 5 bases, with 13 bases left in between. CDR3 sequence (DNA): TGTGCCAGCAGCCTAATGCATTTGGAGACCCAGTACTTC. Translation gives CASSLMHLETQYF.

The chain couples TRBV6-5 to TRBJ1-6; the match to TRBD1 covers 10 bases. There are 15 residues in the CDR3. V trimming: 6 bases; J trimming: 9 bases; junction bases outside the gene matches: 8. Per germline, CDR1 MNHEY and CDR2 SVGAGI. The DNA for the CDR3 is TGTGCCAGCAGCGAGGGACAGGGGTTTCTTTCACCCCTCCACTTT. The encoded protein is CASSEGQGFLSPLHF.

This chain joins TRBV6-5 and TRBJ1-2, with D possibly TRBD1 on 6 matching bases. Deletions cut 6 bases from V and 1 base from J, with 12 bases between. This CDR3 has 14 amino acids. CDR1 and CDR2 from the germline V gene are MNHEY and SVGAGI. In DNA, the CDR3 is TGTGCCAGCAGGGGGGACACAAGTAACTATGGCTACACCTTC. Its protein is CASRGDTSNYGYTF.

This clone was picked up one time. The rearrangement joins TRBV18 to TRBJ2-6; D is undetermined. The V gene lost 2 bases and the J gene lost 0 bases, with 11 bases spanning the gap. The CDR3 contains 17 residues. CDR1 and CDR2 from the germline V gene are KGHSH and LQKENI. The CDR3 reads CASSPLSGSSGANVLTF. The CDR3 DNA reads TGTGCCAGCTCACCATTGTCAGGCAGCTCTGGGGCCAACGTCCTGACTTTC.

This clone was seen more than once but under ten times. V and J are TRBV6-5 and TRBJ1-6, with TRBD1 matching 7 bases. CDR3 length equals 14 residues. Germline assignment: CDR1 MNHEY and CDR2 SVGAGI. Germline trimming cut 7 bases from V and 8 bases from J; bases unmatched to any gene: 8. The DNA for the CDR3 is TGTGCCAGCACTGCGGACAGGACTTATTCACCCCTCCACTTT. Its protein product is CASTADRTYSPLHF.

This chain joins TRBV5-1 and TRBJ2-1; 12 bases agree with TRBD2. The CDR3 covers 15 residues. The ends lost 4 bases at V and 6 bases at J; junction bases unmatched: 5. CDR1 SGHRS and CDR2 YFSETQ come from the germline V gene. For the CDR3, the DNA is TGCGCCAGCAGCCAACTAGCGGGGGGTGGCAATGAGCAGTTCTTC. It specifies CASSQLAGGGNEQFF. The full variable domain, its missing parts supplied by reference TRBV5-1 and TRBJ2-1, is KAGVTQTPRYLIKTRGQQVTLSCSPISGHRSVSWYQQTPGQGLQFLFEYFSETQRNKGNFPGRFSGRQFSNSRSEMNVSTLELGDSALYLCASSQLAGGGNEQFFGPGTRLTVL.

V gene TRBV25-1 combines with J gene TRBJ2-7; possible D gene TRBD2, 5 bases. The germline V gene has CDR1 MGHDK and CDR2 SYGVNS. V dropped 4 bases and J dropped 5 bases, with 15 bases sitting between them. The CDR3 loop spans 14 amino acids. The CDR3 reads CASSGPFDYHEQYF. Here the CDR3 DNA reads TGTGCCAGCAGTGGACCATTTGACTACCACGAGCAGTACTTC.

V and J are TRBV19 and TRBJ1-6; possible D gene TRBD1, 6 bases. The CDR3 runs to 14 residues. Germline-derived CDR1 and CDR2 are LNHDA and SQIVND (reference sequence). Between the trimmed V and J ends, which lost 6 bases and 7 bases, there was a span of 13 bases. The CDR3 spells CASSETGGNSPLHF. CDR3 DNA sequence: TGTGCCAGTAGCGAGACAGGAGGAAATTCACCCCTCCACTTT.

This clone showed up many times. The CDR3 DNA is TGTGCCAGCAGTTTAGGGGGGGATAGCAATCAGCCCCAGCATTTT. It specifies CASSLGGDSNQPQHF. J is TRBJ1-5 and V is TRBV6-2 or TRBV6-3; D is perhaps TRBD1 (6 bases). V lost 4 bases, J lost 0 bases, and 10 bases lay in between. Germline CDR1 reads MNHEY; CDR2 reads SVGEGT. The CDR3 consists of 15 residues.